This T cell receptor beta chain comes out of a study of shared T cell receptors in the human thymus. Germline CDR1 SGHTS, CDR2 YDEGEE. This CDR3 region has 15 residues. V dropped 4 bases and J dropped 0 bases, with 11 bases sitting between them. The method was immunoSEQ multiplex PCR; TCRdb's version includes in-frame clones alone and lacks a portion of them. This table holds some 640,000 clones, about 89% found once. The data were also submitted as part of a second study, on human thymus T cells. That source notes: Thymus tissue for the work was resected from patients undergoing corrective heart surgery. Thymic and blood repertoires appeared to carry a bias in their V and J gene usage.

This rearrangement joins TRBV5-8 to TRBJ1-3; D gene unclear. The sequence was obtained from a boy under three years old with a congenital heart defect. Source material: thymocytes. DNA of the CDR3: TGTGCCAGCAGCACCAGGCCCTACTCTGGAAACACCATATATTTT. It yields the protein CASSTRPYSGNTIYF.